This T cell receptor beta chain is drawn from a study of blood T cell repertoires in COVID-19. For the study at large: The analysed material was cDNA or gDNA that came from T cells, B-cell-depleted T cells, or PBMCs.

Source study methods: Nucleated cell counts were estimated from reference gene primer amplification. Some clones are missing from TCRdb's copy, which holds only in-frame ones; the method was immunoSEQ multiplex PCR. V, J and clone size reflect that table, while D and trimming were determined from the DNA. The table lists 45,000 to 65,000 clones, around 81% of them singletons, with 26% in the top ten. This CDR3 has 15 residues. V lost 0 bases and J 3 bases, leaving 12 bases between the germline ends. From germline, CDR1 is LNHNV and CDR2 YYDKDF (reference sequence). Followed longitudinally, the Seattle patients had been enrolled during active infection.

The clonotype originates from a woman of 80 years or more with COVID-19, enrolled during active disease. Sequenced material: peripheral blood. The chain couples TRBV15 to TRBJ2-7; D is ambiguous. CDR3 nucleotide sequence: TGTGCCACCAGCAGAGATACTTCTAAGATCTACGAGCAGTACTTC. This gives the protein CATSRDTSKIYEQYF.